The next 14 T cell receptor beta chains were all read from a single sample in a study of shared clonotypes between healthy human individuals. Sequenced by immunoSEQ multiplex PCR; TCRdb stores in-frame clones only, minus some. This sample has fewer than 550,000 clones, with approximately 79% found just once. The specimen sequenced was PBMCs. Receptor source: a woman aged 35 to 49 in good health. Some clones in this sample may be carry-over from other donors' samples.

This sequence joins TRBV7-2 and TRBJ2-5; D is possibly TRBD1 (6 bases). The CDR3 contains 14 residues. V was shortened by 5 bases and J by 5 bases, with 15 bases between the two germline ends. Germline values: CDR1 SGHTA, CDR2 FQGNSA. The CDR3 sequence is CASSPLGGAETQYF. The CDR3 DNA is TGTGCCAGCAGCCCTCTAGGGGGAGCGGAGACCCAGTACTTC.

Here the CDR3 reads CASSLGGQGSEQYF. CDR3 sequence (DNA): TGTGCCAGCAGCTTAGGGGGACAGGGGAGCGAGCAGTACTTC. The chain carries TRBV7-2 and TRBJ2-7, with TRBD1 matching over 10 bases. This CDR3 contains 14 residues. Looked up from germline, CDR1 is SGHTA and CDR2 is FQGNSA. Trimming cost V 1 base and J 6 bases; bases outside gene matches: 3.

The J gene is TRBJ1-2, the V gene TRBV6-1; 8 bases are shared with TRBD1. This CDR3 has 15 residues. Per the germline V gene, CDR1 is MNHNS and CDR2 is SASEGT. Trimming at V came to 5 bases and at J to 8 bases, leaving 13 bases not matched to a gene. This chain's CDR3 is CASSRLGTGVHGYTF. In DNA form, the CDR3 reads TGTGCCAGCAGTCGTCTCGGGACAGGTGTACACGGCTACACCTTC.

The V gene is TRBV30, the J gene TRBJ2-2; D gene ambiguous. V was pared by 0 bases and J by 1 base, with 6 bases between. The CDR3 has 14 amino acids. The germline V gene encodes CDR1 GTSNPN and CDR2 SVGIG (reference sequence). CDR3 protein: CAWSVQRNTGELFF. The CDR3 DNA follows: TGTGCCTGGAGTGTACAGAGGAACACCGGGGAGCTGTTTTTT.

V and J are TRBV7-9 and TRBJ2-1; D perhaps matches TRBD2 (6 bases). The V end lost 8 bases, the J end lost 7 bases, and 18 bases lay between the germline ends. The germline V gene has CDR1 SEHNR and CDR2 FQNEAQ (reference sequence). The CDR3 is 14 amino acids. CDR3 in DNA: TGTGCCAGCTACACGGGACTCCACCGAAATGAGCAGTTCTTC. It translates to CASYTGLHRNEQFF.

The J gene is TRBJ2-7, the V gene TRBV29-1; TRBD2 aligns across 7 bases. Per germline, CDR1 SQVTM and CDR2 ANQGSEA. The CDR3 spans 14 residues. The V gene end was trimmed by 7 bases and the J gene end by 4 bases; junction bases not matched to a gene: 13. The CDR3 reads CSAGLGLGTYEQYF. CDR3 bases: TGCAGCGCGGGCCTTGGACTAGGGACTTACGAGCAGTACTTC.

The count of this clone is one. The V call is TRBV10-2, the J call TRBJ2-1; TRBD2 agrees at 10 bases. V lost 0 bases to trimming and J lost 0 bases; unmatched junction nucleotides: 5. The CDR3 is 18 residues long. From germline, CDR1 is WSHSY and CDR2 SAAADI. CDR3 amino acids: CASSESGVAGGSYNEQFF. DNA of the CDR3: TGCGCCAGCAGTGAGTCGGGGGTAGCGGGAGGCTCCTACAATGAGCAGTTCTTC.

The gene calls are TRBV5-1 and TRBJ2-3; D not resolved. The CDR3 is 14 residues long. Trimming removed 0 bases from V and 4 bases from J, with 9 bases in between. Germline loops: CDR1 SGHRS, CDR2 YFSETQ. The CDR3 region is CASSLAGLPDTQYF. CDR3 nucleotide sequence: TGCGCCAGCAGCTTGGCCGGTCTTCCAGATACGCAGTATTTT.

This chain connects TRBV7-3 to TRBJ2-3; 8 bases fit TRBD2. There are 17 residues in the CDR3. The trim removed 3 bases at V and 1 base at J, leaving 9 bases unmatched. Germline CDR1 SGHTA, CDR2 FQGTGA. CDR3 bases: TGTGCCAGCAGCTTGGGAGCGGGAGTGTCGGGCACAGATACGCAGTATTTT. Its protein is CASSLGAGVSGTDTQYF.

This rearrangement joins TRBV28 to TRBJ1-1; D call uncertain. V lost 1 base, J lost 1 base, and 4 bases lay in between. Per the germline V gene, CDR1 is MDHEN and CDR2 is SYDVKM. The CDR3 runs 13 residues. The CDR3 sequence: CASSLFQNTEAFF. The DNA of the CDR3 is TGTGCCAGCAGTTTATTCCAGAACACTGAAGCTTTCTTT.

The J gene is TRBJ2-7, the V gene TRBV5-6, with 10 bases identical to TRBD1. This CDR3 comprises 16 residues. Germline lookup yields CDR1 SGHDT and CDR2 YYEEEE. V gave up 0 bases and J gave up 6 bases; unmatched junction bases: 9. The CDR3 loop is CASSLGARTGGPEQYF. Written as DNA, the CDR3 is TGTGCCAGCAGCTTGGGAGCCAGGACAGGGGGACCCGAGCAGTACTTC.

This clone has just one count. This chain connects TRBV6-5 to TRBJ1-1; D possibly corresponds to TRBD1 (5 bases). V lost 4 bases to trimming and J lost 3 bases, with 9 bases between them. The CDR3 length is 13 residues. Germline CDR1 is MNHEY and CDR2 is SVGAGI. The CDR3 loop reads CASSSQGYTEAFF. CDR3 in DNA: TGTGCCAGCAGTTCCCAGGGATACACTGAAGCTTTCTTT.

The rearrangement joins TRBV27 to TRBJ2-2; no clear D gene. V lost 5 bases and J lost 8, with 6 bases in between. The CDR3 sequence is 11 residues long. The germline V gene has CDR1 MNHEY and CDR2 SMNVEV (reference sequence). CDR3 amino acids: CASSPGGELFF. DNA of the CDR3: TGTGCCAGCAGTCCCGGAGGGGAGCTGTTTTTT.

This clone was seen only once. The CDR3 DNA is TGTGCCAGCTCACGGGGACTGGACTCCTACGAGCAGTACTTC. Protein: CASSRGLDSYEQYF. The rearrangement joins TRBV18 to TRBJ2-7; weak D call: TRBD2 (6 bases). Germline CDR1 reads KGHSH; CDR2 reads LQKENI. The CDR3 runs to 14 residues. V lost 4 bases to trimming and J lost 0 bases, with 10 bases between them.